Listed below are T cell receptor beta chains from one sample, sequenced in a study of shared clonotypes between healthy human individuals. Measured with immunoSEQ multiplex PCR; TCRdb has only the in-frame clones, and not every one. The sample yields about 2.3 million clones, over 85% seen once. The material sequenced was naive CD4+ T cells from PBMCs. The receptors shown here come from a man aged 18 to 30 in good health. Some clones in this sample may be carry-over from other donors' samples. CDR3s include the opening cysteine and the closing phenylalanine or tryptophan. D genes are given only for firm matches. Size is stated for part of the rows, as once, few or many counts, or as a class when the clone is expanded.

.	TRBV19	TRBJ2-5	TRBD1	TGTGCCAGTAGTCCGCGGACAGGGGAAAAGACCCAGTACTTC	CASSPRTGEKTQYF
.	TRBV30	TRBJ1-3	.	TGTGCCTGGAGAGCCCCAGCGAGCTCTGGAAACACCATATATTTT	CAWRAPASSGNTIYF
.	TRBV7-3	TRBJ2-5	TRBD2	TGTGCCAGCAGCCCAGGGGCTAGCGGGCCCCAAGAGACCCAGTACTTC	CASSPGASGPQETQYF
.	TRBV6-5	TRBJ1-1	.	TGTGCCAGCAGATGGGGGGGCGTAGGTACTGAAGCTTTCTTT	CASRWGGVGTEAFF
.	TRBV20-1	TRBJ1-4	.	TGCAGTGCTTGGACCGATGAAAAACTGTTTTTT	CSAWTDEKLFF
.	TRBV9	TRBJ2-7	TRBD2	TGTGCCAGCAGCAGTTATGCGGGAGGGCGCGGCGAGCAGTACTTC	CASSSYAGGRGEQYF
once	TRBV14	TRBJ2-2	.	TGTGCCAGCAGCCAAGTTGGCCGATTCCGGGTCGGGGAGCTGTTTTTT	CASSQVGRFRVGELFF
.	TRBV4-1	TRBJ1-4	TRBD1	TGCGCCAGCAGCCAAGAATACACAGGGGGCAGGCAAAAACTGTTTTTT	CASSQEYTGGRQKLFF
.	TRBV6-1	TRBJ2-3	.	TGTGCCAGCAGTGAAGCGCACCAGACTGATACGCAGTATTTT	CASSEAHQTDTQYF
.	TRBV9	TRBJ2-7	.	TGTGCCAGGGGGGGTATCCCGAGTCGACTTCACTACGAGCAGTACTTC	CARGGIPSRLHYEQYF
.	TRBV4-1	TRBJ2-1	.	TGCGCCAGCAGCCACCCCCTGGGCGTGGGGGGAAATGAGCAGTTCTTC	CASSHPLGVGGNEQFF
.	TRBV18	TRBJ1-2	.	TGTGCCAGCTCAGATCGGAGATATGGCTACACCTTC	CASSDRRYGYTF
once	TRBV20-1	TRBJ2-1	.	TGCAGTGCCCCGGACGAGGATGAGCAGTTCTTC	CSAPDEDEQFF
once	TRBV10-3	TRBJ2-2	.	TGTGCCATCAGTGAGCCAGTTAGCGGGAACACCGGGGAGCTGTTTTTT	CAISEPVSGNTGELFF
.	TRBV22-1	TRBJ2-2	.	TGTCCTGGGAGCGCACGGGACAGGGTCACCGGGGAGCTGTTTTTT	CPGSARDRVTGELFF
.	TRBV27	TRBJ2-7	TRBD1	TGTGCCAGCAGCCGCATGTCCATGGACAGGACCTACGAGCAGTACTTC	CASSRMSMDRTYEQYF
.	TRBV29-1	TRBJ1-2	TRBD1	TGCAGCGTGGGACAGGAGAACTACACCTTC	CSVGQENYTF
.	TRBV9	TRBJ2-2	.	TGTGCCAGCAGCGAAATAGCGGTAACCGGGGAGCTGTTTTTT	CASSEIAVTGELFF
.	TRBV7-3	TRBJ2-3	TRBD2	TGTGCCAGCAGCCGGGGGGGGCGACCCGGAGGTGCAGATACGCAGTATTTT	CASSRGGRPGGADTQYF
.	TRBV7-2	TRBJ2-5	TRBD2	TGTGCCAGCAGCTTATGGGCGGGAGCCTCACAAGAGACCCAGTACTTC	CASSLWAGASQETQYF
once	TRBV7-2	TRBJ2-3	TRBD2	TGTGCCAGCAGCCTGACTAGCGGGAGAGCAGATACGCAGTATTTT	CASSLTSGRADTQYF
.	TRBV30	TRBJ2-7	.	TGTGCCTGGAGTGTACTGAGATTCTCCTACGAGCAGTACTTC	CAWSVLRFSYEQYF